The TCR beta chain under discussion was sequenced for a study of blood T cell repertoires in COVID-19. At the level of the study: Material from acute and convalescent COVID-19 was sourced from the United States, Italy and Spain. T cells, B-cell-depleted T cells, or PBMCs provided the cDNA or gDNA that served as material.

In the original workflow: Reference gene primer amplification gave nucleated cell count estimates. The assay was immunoSEQ multiplex PCR, and TCRdb's table has in-frame clones only and misses some. V, J and clone size reflect that table, while D and trimming were determined from the DNA. The top ten clones hold roughly 2.1% of a sample with 95,000 to 150,000 clones, around 81% of them seen once. Material for sequencing was peripheral blood. This TCR derives from a man between 65 and 80 years old with acute or convalescent COVID-19.

CDR3 coding DNA: TGTGCCAGCAGCTTAGCGGGGGGGCGTAATGAGCAGTTCTTC. Translation: CASSLAGGRNEQFF. J is TRBJ2-1 and V is TRBV7-3, with 9 nucleotides matching TRBD2. Unmatched junction bases numbered 3, after V lost 2 bases and J lost 7 bases. Germline V lookup: CDR1 SGHTA, CDR2 FQGTGA. The CDR3 sequence is 14 residues long.